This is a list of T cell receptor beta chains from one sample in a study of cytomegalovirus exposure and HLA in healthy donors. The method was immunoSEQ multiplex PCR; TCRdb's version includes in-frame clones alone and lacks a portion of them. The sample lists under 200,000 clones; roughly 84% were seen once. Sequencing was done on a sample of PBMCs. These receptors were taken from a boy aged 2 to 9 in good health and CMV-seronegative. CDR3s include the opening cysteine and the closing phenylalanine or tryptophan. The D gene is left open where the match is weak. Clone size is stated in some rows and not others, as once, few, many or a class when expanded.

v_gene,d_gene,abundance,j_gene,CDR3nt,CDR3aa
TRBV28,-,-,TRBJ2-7,TGTGCCAGCACCCCTTGGGGGGGGGCGTCCTACGAGCAGTACTTC,CASTPWGGASYEQYF
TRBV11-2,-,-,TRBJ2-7,TGTGCCAGCAGTATGGACTTCTACTACGAGCAGTACTTC,CASSMDFYYEQYF
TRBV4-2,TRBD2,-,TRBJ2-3,TGTGCCAGCAGCCGAACCGGGACTAGCGGACTAAATACGCAGTATTTT,CASSRTGTSGLNTQYF
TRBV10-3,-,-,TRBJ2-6,TGTGCCATCAGTGAGATTGGGGGGTCTGGGGCCAACGTCCTGACTTTC,CAISEIGGSGANVLTF
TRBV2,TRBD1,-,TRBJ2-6,TGTGCCAGCAGCAACCAGGGGGCTGGGGCCAACGTCCTGACTTTC,CASSNQGAGANVLTF
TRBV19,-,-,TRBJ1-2,TGTGCCAGTAGTATAGATGTGGTTATGCGTGGCTACACCTTC,CASSIDVVMRGYTF
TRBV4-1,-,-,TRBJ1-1,TGCGCCAGCAGCCAGACGTTCAGGGAGAACACTGAAGCTTTCTTT,CASSQTFRENTEAFF
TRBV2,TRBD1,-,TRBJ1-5,TGTGCCAGCCGACAGGGTGATTTTAGCAATCAGCCCCAGCATTTT,CASRQGDFSNQPQHF
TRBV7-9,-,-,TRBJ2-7,TGTGCCAGCAGCTTCGACAGATATTCGCGGGGAATCTACGAGCAGTACTTC,CASSFDRYSRGIYEQYF
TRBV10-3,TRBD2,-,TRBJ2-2,TGTGCCATCAGCACACTAGCGGGACTCACCGGGGAGCTGTTTTTT,CAISTLAGLTGELFF
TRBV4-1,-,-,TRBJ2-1,TGCGCCAGCAGCTCCCCCAGGAGGCGGGAGCAGTTCTTC,CASSSPRRREQFF
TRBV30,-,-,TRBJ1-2,TGTGCCTGGATGCAGGTGGAAAACTATGGCTACACCTTC,CAWMQVENYGYTF
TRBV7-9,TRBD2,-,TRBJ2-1,TGTGCCAGCAGCTTACTAGCGGGAGGCTACAATGAGCAGTTCTTC,CASSLLAGGYNEQFF
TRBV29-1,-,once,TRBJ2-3,TGCAGCGTTGATTTGCTAAGGGGAGATACGCAGTATTTT,CSVDLLRGDTQYF
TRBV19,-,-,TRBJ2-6,TGTGCCAGTAGGAAAAGAGGACAAATCTCTGGGGCCAACGTCCTGACTTTC,CASRKRGQISGANVLTF
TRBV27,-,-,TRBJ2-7,TGTGCCAGCAGTTTACGGGCTAGCGTACCCTACGAGCAGTACTTC,CASSLRASVPYEQYF
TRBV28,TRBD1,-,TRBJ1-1,TGTGCCAGCAAATCCCCCGGGACAGGGGGCCACACTGAAGCTTTCTTT,CASKSPGTGGHTEAFF
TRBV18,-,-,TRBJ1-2,TGTGCCAGCTCACCATGGGCCTATAACTATGGCTACACCTTC,CASSPWAYNYGYTF
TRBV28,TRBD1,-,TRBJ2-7,TGTGCCAGCAGTGCCGGACAGGGGCAGTACTTC,CASSAGQGQYF
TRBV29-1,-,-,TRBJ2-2,TGCAGCGTGCGCTCAAGTACCGGGGAGCTGTTTTTT,CSVRSSTGELFF
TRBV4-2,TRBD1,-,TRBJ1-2,TGTGCCAGCAGCCAAGAGCGACAGGGTGACGGCTACACCTTC,CASSQERQGDGYTF
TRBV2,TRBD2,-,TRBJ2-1,TGTGCCAGCAGCCGGACTAGTAGCAATGAGCAGTTCTTC,CASSRTSSNEQFF
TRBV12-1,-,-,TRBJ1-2,TGTGCCAGCAGTAATCGGACAGGGGGCTCAGGCTACACCTTC,CASSNRTGGSGYTF
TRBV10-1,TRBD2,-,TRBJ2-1,TGCGCCAGCAGTGAGCCCGCGGGAGGTATCAATGAGCAGTTCTTC,CASSEPAGGINEQFF
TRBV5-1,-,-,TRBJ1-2,TGCGCCAGCAGCTTGGGAGGTCTTCGGGACTATGGCTACACCTTC,CASSLGGLRDYGYTF
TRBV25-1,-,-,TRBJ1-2,TGTGCCAGCAGTGAGGAAGGGACATTAAACTATGGCTACACCTTC,CASSEEGTLNYGYTF
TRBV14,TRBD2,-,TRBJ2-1,TGTGCCAGCAGCCAAGTACCTTGGGAGGGTTCTGATGAGCAGTTCTTC,CASSQVPWEGSDEQFF
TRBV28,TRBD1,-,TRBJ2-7,TGTGCCAGCAGACCGGGACAGGGGTATGACGAGCAGTACTTC,CASRPGQGYDEQYF
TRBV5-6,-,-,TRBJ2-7,TGTGCCAGCAGCTTGGCCTCTGTCAGGGGCAGCTACGAGCAGTACTTC,CASSLASVRGSYEQYF
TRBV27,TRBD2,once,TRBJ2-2,TGTGCCAGCACCACCGGGAGGAGGAACACCGGGGAGCTGTTTTTT,CASTTGRRNTGELFF
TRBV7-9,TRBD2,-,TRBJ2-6,TGTGCCAGCAGCTTTTGGGGGGGGACTGGGGCCAACGTCCTGACTTTC,CASSFWGGTGANVLTF